This T cell receptor beta chain was captured by sequencing in a study of PD-L1 blockade in urothelial cancer. Turning to the study itself: Blood analysis was done at 3 weeks (second dose) and 6 weeks after treatment began. Per blood sample, T cells had a median of roughly 140,000.

Synthetic TCR analog templates were spiked into all PCRs individually. The method was immunoSEQ multiplex PCR; TCRdb's version includes in-frame clones alone and lacks a portion of them. The sample carries about 130,000 clones, approximately 84% recorded once. Trimming left V 4 bases short and J 1 base short, with 11 bases between. The germline CDR1 and CDR2 sequences are SGHKS and YYEKEE (reference sequence). The CDR3 runs to 14 residues. Time point of the sample: pretreatment peripheral blood. Locally advanced or metastatic urothelial carcinoma affected the patients. Sequenced material: PBMCs, taken around atezolizumab (anti-PD-L1) treatment. V and J are TRBV5-5 and TRBJ1-1, with unresolved D. The TCR originated in a man between 45 and 60 years old with urothelial cancer. The CDR3 here is CASSTGLANTEAFF. The CDR3 DNA sequence: TGTGCCAGCAGCACCGGACTCGCGAACACTGAAGCTTTCTTT. The full variable domain, completed using reference TRBV5-5 and TRBJ1-1, is DAGVTQSPTHLIKTRGQQVTLRCSPISGHKSVSWYQQVLGQGPQFIFQYYEKEERGRGNFPDRFSARQFPNYSSELNVNALLLGDSALYLCASSTGLANTEAFFGQGTRLTVV.